Presented here are 30 T cell receptor beta chains from one specimen sequenced in a study of blood T cells in healthy people across ages. A second PCR, run for roughly 7 to 12 cycles, used a sample-barcoded 5' primer plus a J-beta primer mix. TCRdb reprocessed the 5' RACE reads via MiXCR and lists one record per CDR3 protein. This sample yields about 1.5 million distinct CDR3 sequences, of which about 40% are seen a single time; roughly 7.9% belongs to the top ten. What was sequenced was blood. Every receptor here comes from a woman aged 18-35 years in good health.

This clonotype appeared a few times. The J gene is TRBJ2-2, the V gene TRBV4-1; perhaps D is TRBD1 or TRBD2 (7 bases each). The CDR3 extends over 18 amino acids. V was trimmed by 0 bases and J by 7 bases, leaving 21 bases between them. The V gene's germline CDR1 is MGHRA and CDR2 YSYEKL. CDR3: CASSQEFQGGTRNGELFF. The DNA of the CDR3 is TGCGCCAGCAGCCAAGAGTTCCAGGGGGGGACACGGAACGGGGAGCTGTTTTTT.

V gene TRBV20-1 combines with J gene TRBJ1-1, with a tentative D call TRBD1 (6 bases). Germline values: CDR1 DFQATT, CDR2 SNEGSKA (reference sequence). CDR3 size: 14 residues. V lost 6 bases to trimming and J lost 0 bases, with 14 bases between them. CDR3 nucleotide sequence: TGCAGTGCCAAAAAGGGGGGCATGAACACTGAAGCTTTCTTT. Its protein is CSAKKGGMNTEAFF.

Comment on this clonotype: A read error may produce the germline difference seen at one junction end. The chain is built from TRBV27 and TRBJ2-7; 16 nucleotides agree with TRBD2. Germline V CDR1 and CDR2: MNHEY, SMNVEV (reference sequence). The CDR3 length is 15 residues. The CDR3 sequence: CTSSSGTSGRGEQYF. The DNA for the CDR3 is TGTACCAGCAGTTCCGGGACTAGCGGGAGGGGCGAGCAGTACTTC.

The chain links TRBV27 to TRBJ2-7, with TRBD2 matching 7 bases. This CDR3 has 15 residues. Germline CDR1 is MNHEY and CDR2 is SMNVEV (reference sequence). Trimming cost V 4 bases and J 4 bases; bases outside gene matches: 10. The CDR3 DNA reads as TGTGCCAGCAGTTCGGGGAGGGGCGCAGGTTACGAGCAGTACTTC. Its translation is CASSSGRGAGYEQYF.

The gene calls are TRBV5-1 and TRBJ2-1; D may be TRBD2 (6 bases). Trimming took 4 bases from V and 5 from J, leaving 22 bases between them. Germline V gives CDR1 SGHRS, CDR2 YFSETQ. The CDR3 totals 17 residues. The CDR3 sequence: CASSARPGLQNHNEQFF. The CDR3 region has the DNA TGCGCCAGCAGCGCTAGGCCGGGACTGCAAAACCACAATGAGCAGTTCTTC.

This clonotype was picked up a small number of times. This chain links TRBV7-9 with TRBJ2-1; TRBD2 agrees at 8 bases. V lost 2 bases to trimming and J lost 6 bases; unmatched junction nucleotides: 6. The CDR3 sequence is 15 residues long. The V gene's germline CDR1 is SEHNR and CDR2 FQNEAQ (reference sequence). CDR3 amino acids: CASSLLAGLPNEQFF. The CDR3 coding sequence is TGTGCCAGCAGCTTACTAGCGGGTCTACCCAATGAGCAGTTCTTC.

The CDR3, as DNA: TGCAGTGCTTGGGGGGGGATCTACAATGAGCAGTTCTTC. Its protein product is CSAWGGIYNEQFF. The chain carries TRBV20-1 and TRBJ2-1; 7 bases fit TRBD2. The CDR3 loop spans 13 amino acids. The germline V gene encodes CDR1 DFQATT and CDR2 SNEGSKA (reference sequence). J lost 3 bases, V lost 5 bases, and 4 bases had no gene match.

The rearrangement links TRBV12-3 or TRBV12-4 to TRBJ1-2; maybe TRBD1 (5 bases). V was shortened by 8 bases and J by 0 bases, with 19 bases between the two germline ends. The CDR3 length is 16 residues. The DNA for the CDR3 is TGTGCCAGCTCGGGGCGCGGAATACGGGCTAACTATGGCTACACCTTC. Protein sequence: CASSGRGIRANYGYTF.

This clonotype came up a few times. This chain links TRBV7-3 with TRBJ2-3; a weak D match, TRBD2 (6 bases). Germline V gene lookup returns CDR1 SGHTA and CDR2 FQGTGA. The CDR3 runs 15 residues. V lost 5 bases and J 3 bases, leaving 15 bases between the germline ends. CDR3 nucleotide sequence: TGTGCCAGCAGCCAGGGACTCACCTATACAGATACGCAGTATTTT. It yields the protein CASSQGLTYTDTQYF.

The chain couples TRBV7-9 to TRBJ1-2; no reliable D call. CDR1 and CDR2 from the germline V gene are SEHNR and FQNEAQ (reference sequence). Between the trimmed V and J ends, which lost 5 bases and 0 bases, there was a span of 16 bases. This CDR3 has 16 amino acids. The CDR3 protein is CASSPQPTWTNYGYTF. CDR3 nucleotide sequence: TGTGCCAGCAGCCCACAGCCTACATGGACTAACTATGGCTACACCTTC.

There are a few counts of this clonotype. The gene calls are TRBV20-1 and TRBJ2-1; 7 bases align to TRBD2. The CDR3 totals 18 residues. Per germline, CDR1 DFQATT and CDR2 SNEGSKA (reference sequence). The junction had 16 bases not matched to a gene; V was cut back by 0 bases and J by 5 bases. The CDR3 sequence is CSARDVTVGTNGDNEQFF. The CDR3 DNA follows: TGCAGTGCTAGAGATGTGACAGTGGGGACTAACGGGGACAATGAGCAGTTCTTC.

This chain uses TRBV2 with TRBJ2-2; TRBD2 matches 14 bases. Germline V gene data show CDR1 as SNHLY and CDR2 as FYNNEI. V shed 9 bases and J 4 bases; nucleotides not matched to a gene: 7. This CDR3 region has 16 residues. DNA for the CDR3: TGTGCCAGTAAGACTAGCGGGAGGGCCGGCACCGGGGAGCTGTTTTTT. As protein: CASKTSGRAGTGELFF.

The chain carries TRBV10-1 and TRBJ2-5; possibly TRBD1 or TRBD2 for D (5 bases each). Germline CDR1 WNHNN, CDR2 SYGVQD (reference sequence). The CDR3 spans 15 residues. With 2 bases removed from V and 1 base from J, the gap between germline ends came to 11 bases. The CDR3 is CASSEGARAQETQYF. CDR3 DNA: TGCGCCAGCAGTGAGGGGGCGCGGGCCCAAGAGACCCAGTACTTC.

V and J are TRBV12-3 or TRBV12-4 and TRBJ2-4, with D possibly matching TRBD2 (6 bases). Trimming cost V 5 bases and J 13 bases, with 21 bases left between them. This CDR3 comprises 14 residues. This chain's CDR3 is CASSVGGSGREQYF. For the CDR3, the DNA is TGTGCCAGCAGTGTAGGAGGGTCGGGGAGAGAGCAGTACTTC.

The chain has TRBV5-1 and TRBJ2-7; 8 bases are shared with TRBD1. Germline trimming cut 4 bases from V and 5 bases from J; bases unmatched to any gene: 8. The CDR3 extends over 14 amino acids. Looked up from germline, CDR1 is SGHRS and CDR2 is YFSETQ. CDR3 nucleotides: TGCGCCAGCAGCAACGGACAGGGTTTGAACGAGCAGTACTTC. The encoded protein is CASSNGQGLNEQYF. Full variable domain (remainder filled in from reference TRBV5-1 and TRBJ2-7): KAGVTQTPRYLIKTRGQQVTLSCSPISGHRSVSWYQQTPGQGLQFLFEYFSETQRNKGNFPGRFSGRQFSNSRSEMNVSTLELGDSALYLCASSNGQGLNEQYFGPGTRLTVT.

The rearrangement links TRBV7-2 to TRBJ2-1, with D tentatively TRBD1 (5 bases). Per germline, CDR1 SGHTA and CDR2 FQGNSA. The CDR3 loop spans 16 amino acids. V was clipped by 0 bases and J by 10 bases, with 19 bases between them. The CDR3 region has the DNA TGTGCCAGCAGCTTAGCGCCCGACAGCACGAAAATCGAGCAGTTCTTC. Translation: CASSLAPDSTKIEQFF.

This clonotype was detected only a few times. This chain uses TRBV5-1 with TRBJ2-7; 8 bases agree with TRBD2. With the DNA end fitting TRBJ2-5 better, the J assignment may be wrong. This CDR3 contains 13 residues. Per germline, CDR1 SGHRS and CDR2 YFSETQ. CDR3 nucleotide sequence: TGCGCCAGCAGGAAAGCGGGAGTTGAGACCCAGTACTTC. Amino acids: CASRKAGVETQYF.

This clonotype was picked up a small number of times. This chain connects TRBV5-1 to TRBJ2-7; 7 bases map to TRBD2. J was trimmed by 0 bases and V by 0 bases; bases with no gene match: 6. CDR3 size: 16 residues. Germline V gene lookup returns CDR1 SGHRS and CDR2 YFSETQ. The CDR3 DNA follows: TGCGCCAGCAGCTTGGGGGGGGGAGCCGCCTCCTACGAGCAGTACTTC. This codes for CASSLGGGAASYEQYF.

Regarding this clonotype: A much more abundant neighbour one base away suggests this may be a read error. The chain employs TRBV29-1 and TRBJ2-1; 7 bases agree with TRBD2. Germline V lookup: CDR1 SQVTM, CDR2 ANQGSEA. The CDR3 is 15 amino acids. V was pared by 0 bases and J by 10 bases, with 12 bases of the junction left unmatched. This chain's CDR3 is CSVEDRGVKDYEQFF. CDR3 DNA sequence: TGCAGCGTTGAAGATCGGGGGGTGAAGGACTACGAGCAGTTCTTC.

The chain carries TRBV11-2 and TRBJ1-4; D might be TRBD1 (5 bases). The ends were cut back, 7 bases at V and 11 bases at J, with 20 bases in the middle. Per the germline V gene, CDR1 is SGHAT and CDR2 is FQNNGV. This CDR3 has 14 residues. In DNA, the CDR3 is TGTGCCAGCACCCCGCAGGGTGGGGAGGGCAAACTGTTTTTT. It codes for CASTPQGGEGKLFF.

This clonotype was observed at least ten times. The rearrangement links TRBV29-1 to TRBJ2-2; D call uncertain. From germline, CDR1 is SQVTM and CDR2 ANQGSEA. Trimming removed 6 bases at V and 0 bases at J, with 5 bases between. The CDR3 loop spans 12 amino acids. The chain's CDR3 is CSVTPNTGELFF. CDR3 nucleotides: TGCAGCGTGACACCGAACACCGGGGAGCTGTTTTTT.

The chain has TRBV9 and TRBJ2-7, with a weak D call TRBD2 (6 bases). Per germline, CDR1 SGDLS and CDR2 YYNGEE. The V end was cut by 2 bases, the J end by 4 bases, with 13 bases between. The CDR3 extends over 14 amino acids. In nucleotides, the CDR3 is TGTGCCAGCAGCGTGGGGACTGGGAAGTACGAGCAGTACTTC. It codes for CASSVGTGKYEQYF.

This clonotype has more than one count but fewer than ten. The chain is built from TRBV5-1 and TRBJ2-7; TRBD1 might be the D (6 bases). Germline CDR1 and CDR2: SGHRS and YFSETQ. V lost 2 bases and J lost 4, with 13 bases in between. The CDR3 consists of 14 residues. Written as DNA, the CDR3 is TGCGCCAGCAGCTTCCCAGGGGAAGGGTACGAGCAGTACTTC. Translation: CASSFPGEGYEQYF.

Notes on this clonotype: A much larger clone differs by one base, so this may be a read error. The chain employs TRBV20-1 and TRBJ2-1; D perhaps matches TRBD2 (6 bases). The CDR3 loop spans 13 amino acids. From germline, CDR1 is DFQATT and CDR2 SNEGSKA (reference sequence). CDR3 DNA sequence: TGCAGTGCTAGGCGGGACCTAAACAATGGGCAGTTCTTC. Translated, it gives CSARRDLNNGQFF.

The sample holds a few counts of this clonotype. This chain connects TRBV7-2 to TRBJ2-7, with D uncertain. Trimming took 3 bases from V and 3 from J, leaving 9 bases between them. The CDR3 length is 13 residues. CDR1 SGHTA and CDR2 FQGNSA come from the germline V gene. The CDR3 DNA reads TGTGCCAGCAGCTTCGGCAGCGACTACGAGCAGTACTTC. This sequence encodes CASSFGSDYEQYF.

The chain is built from TRBV25-1 and TRBJ1-1; D ambiguous. This CDR3 has 12 amino acids. Between the trimmed V and J ends, which lost 7 bases and 6 bases, there was a span of 12 bases. CDR1 is MGHDK, CDR2 SYGVNS, per germline. The DNA for the CDR3 is TGTGCCAGCATCGGGGATCGGTCTGAAGCTTTCTTT. It yields the protein CASIGDRSEAFF.

The CDR3 bases are TGCAGTGCCTTCCCTCTCACCTACAATGAGCAGTTCTTC. This translates into CSAFPLTYNEQFF. The V gene is TRBV20-1, the J gene TRBJ2-1; D is ambiguous. The CDR3 runs to 13 residues. Germline lookup yields CDR1 DFQATT and CDR2 SNEGSKA (reference sequence). Trimming stripped 6 bases from V and 2 bases from J, with 11 bases between.

This clonotype was picked up a small number of times. V and J are TRBV29-1 and TRBJ1-1; D not certain. V was cut by 5 bases and J by 1 base, with 8 bases left in between. Germline V gene sequence: CDR1 SQVTM, CDR2 ANQGSEA. This CDR3 is built from 12 residues. The CDR3 bases are TGCAGCGTTAGGGAGGGGAACACTGAAGCTTTCTTT. It yields the protein CSVREGNTEAFF.

J is TRBJ2-7 and V is TRBV5-1; D is unresolved. The CDR3 length is 14 residues. Trimming took off 0 bases at V and 4 bases at J, with 11 bases between the two ends. In germline, CDR1 is SGHRS, CDR2 YFSETQ. CDR3 amino acids: CASSLAVPEYEQYF. In DNA form, the CDR3 reads TGCGCCAGCAGCTTGGCAGTGCCAGAGTACGAGCAGTACTTC.

There are a few counts of this clonotype. J is TRBJ1-5 and V is TRBV7-9, with TRBD1 matching 11 bases. CDR3 length: 15 amino acids. Trimming removed 5 bases from V and 6 bases from J; junction bases left unmatched: 6. Germline assignment: CDR1 SEHNR and CDR2 FQNEAQ (reference sequence). The CDR3 reads CASSQGQGGGQPQHF. For the CDR3, the DNA is TGTGCCAGCAGCCAGGGACAGGGGGGTGGTCAGCCCCAGCATTTT.